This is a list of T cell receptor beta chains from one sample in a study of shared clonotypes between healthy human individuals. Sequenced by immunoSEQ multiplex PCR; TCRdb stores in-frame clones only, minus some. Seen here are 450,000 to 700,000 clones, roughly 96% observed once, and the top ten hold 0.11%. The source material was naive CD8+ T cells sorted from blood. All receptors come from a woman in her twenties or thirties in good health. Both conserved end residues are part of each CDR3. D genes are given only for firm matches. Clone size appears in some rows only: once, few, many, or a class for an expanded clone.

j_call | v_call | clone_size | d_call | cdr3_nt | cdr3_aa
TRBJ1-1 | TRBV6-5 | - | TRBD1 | TGTGCCAGCAGTCCCGGGACAGAGAACACTGAAGCTTTCTTT | CASSPGTENTEAFF
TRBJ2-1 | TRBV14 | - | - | TGTGCCAGCAGCTTCCTGGGCGGGGTGGAGCAGTTCTTC | CASSFLGGVEQFF
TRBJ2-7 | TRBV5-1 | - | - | TGCGCCAGCAGCGAGGGAGTCGAGCAGTACTTC | CASSEGVEQYF
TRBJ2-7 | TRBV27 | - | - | TGTGCCAGCAGTTTATTTAGCGGCTACGAGCAGTACTTC | CASSLFSGYEQYF
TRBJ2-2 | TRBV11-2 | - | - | TGTGCCAGCAGCTTAGAGAACACCGGGGAGCTGTTTTTT | CASSLENTGELFF
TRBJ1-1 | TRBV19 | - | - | TGTGCCAGTAAGGGAGACACTGAAGCTTTCTTT | CASKGDTEAFF
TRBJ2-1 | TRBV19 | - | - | TGTGCCAGTAAGGGGGAACTTAATGAGCAGTTCTTC | CASKGELNEQFF
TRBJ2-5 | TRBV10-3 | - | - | TGTGCCATCAGTGAGCGGGATCCTGGGAGAGCGGGAGAGACCCAGTACTTC | CAISERDPGRAGETQYF
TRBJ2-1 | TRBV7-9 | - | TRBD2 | TGTGCCAGCAGTAGCGGGAGGGTTGGAGAGCAGTTCTTC | CASSSGRVGEQFF
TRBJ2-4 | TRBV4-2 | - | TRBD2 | TGTGCCAGCAGCCAAGAAGCGGGAATGACCAAAAACATTCAGTACTTC | CASSQEAGMTKNIQYF
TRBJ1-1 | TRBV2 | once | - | TGTGCCAGCAGTGGGGGAATGAACACTGAAGCTTTCTTT | CASSGGMNTEAFF
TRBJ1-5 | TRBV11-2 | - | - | TGTGCCAGCAGCTTAGAGCCAGGGGTTCAGCCCCAGCATTTT | CASSLEPGVQPQHF
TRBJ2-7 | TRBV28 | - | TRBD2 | TGTGCCAGCAGTTATGATCCACTTAGCGGGAGGTACGAGCAGTACTTC | CASSYDPLSGRYEQYF
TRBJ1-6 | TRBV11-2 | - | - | TGTGCCAGCAGCATGTGGGTTGGGTCACCCCTCCACTTT | CASSMWVGSPLHF
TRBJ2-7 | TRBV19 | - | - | TGTGCCAGTAGTATTGGGGTAGGGACGCTTTCCTACGAGCAGTACTTC | CASSIGVGTLSYEQYF
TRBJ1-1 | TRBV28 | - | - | TGTGCCAGCAGTTTTGCCCTGCATATCGCTTTCTTT | CASSFALHIAFF
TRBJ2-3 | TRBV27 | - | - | TGTGCCAGCAGACTAGCCGTTGCGGGGACAGATACGCAGTATTTT | CASRLAVAGTDTQYF
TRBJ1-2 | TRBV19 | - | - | TGTGCCAGTAGTTCGATCGGGGCCCCCTATGGCTACACCTTC | CASSSIGAPYGYTF
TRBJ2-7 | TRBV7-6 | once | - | TGTGCCAGCAGCTTAGGTCCCGGCTACTCCTACGAGCAGTACTTC | CASSLGPGYSYEQYF
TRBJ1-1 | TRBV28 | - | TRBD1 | TGTGCCAGCAGTCAGACAGGGGGCGACACTGAAGCTTTCTTT | CASSQTGGDTEAFF
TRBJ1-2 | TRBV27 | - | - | TGTGCCAGCAGTCTCGGGGGTGTTTATGGCTACACCTTC | CASSLGGVYGYTF
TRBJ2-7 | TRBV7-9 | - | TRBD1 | TGTGCCAGCAGCCAGGACGGGACAGAGTACTTC | CASSQDGTEYF
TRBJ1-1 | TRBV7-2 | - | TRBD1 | TGTGCCAGCAGCTTCCTTGACAGGGAGAGCACTGAAGCTTTCTTT | CASSFLDRESTEAFF
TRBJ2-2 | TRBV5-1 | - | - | TGCGCCAGCAGCTTGGTCAAGGCCGGGGAGCTGTTTTTT | CASSLVKAGELFF
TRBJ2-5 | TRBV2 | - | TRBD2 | TGTGCCAGCACCGCAGCGGGAGGAGGGGAGACCCAGTACTTC | CASTAAGGGETQYF
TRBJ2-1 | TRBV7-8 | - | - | TGTGCCAGCAGCACAATAGCGGAATACAATGAGCAGTTCTTC | CASSTIAEYNEQFF
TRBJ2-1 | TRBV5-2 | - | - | TGTGCCAGCAGCTATGATAGACAGAACCTTCAGTTCTTC | CASSYDRQNLQFF
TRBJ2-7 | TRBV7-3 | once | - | TGTGCCAGCAGCCCACCGGACAGCTACGAGCAGTACTTC | CASSPPDSYEQYF
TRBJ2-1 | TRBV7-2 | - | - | TGTGCCAGCAGCGCGTTCCGGGACCGCCTCTACAATGAGCAGTTCTTC | CASSAFRDRLYNEQFF
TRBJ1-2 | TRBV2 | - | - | TGTGCCAGCAGTGTGCCGGATGGCTACACCTTC | CASSVPDGYTF
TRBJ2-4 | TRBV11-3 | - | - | TGTGCCAGCAGCTCGGAAGCCCCCCAATCGTTACTAGCCAAAAACATTCAGTACTTC | CASSSEAPQSLLAKNIQYF
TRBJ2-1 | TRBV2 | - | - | TGTGCCAGCACCTTCCCCGGGAGCTCCTACAATGAGCAGTTCTTC | CASTFPGSSYNEQFF
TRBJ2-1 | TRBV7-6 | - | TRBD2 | TGTGCCAGCAGCTGGACTAGCCAGAGCTCCTACAATGAGCAGTTCTTC | CASSWTSQSSYNEQFF
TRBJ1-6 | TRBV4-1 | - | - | TGCGCCAGCAGCCAAGATCCGGGGTCACCCCTCCACTTT | CASSQDPGSPLHF
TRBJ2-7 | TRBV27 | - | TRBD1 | TGTGCCAGCAGTTATCAGGGGGCTTTATACGAGCAGTACTTC | CASSYQGALYEQYF
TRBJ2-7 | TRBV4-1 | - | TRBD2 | TGCGCCAGCAGCCAAGATGGCCTAGCGGGAGACGAGCAGTACTTC | CASSQDGLAGDEQYF
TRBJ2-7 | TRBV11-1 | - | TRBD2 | TGTGCCAGCAGCTTAGTCGGCGGGAGCTCCTACGAGCAGTACTTC | CASSLVGGSSYEQYF
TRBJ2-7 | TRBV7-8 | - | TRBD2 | TGTGCCAGCAGCTTAGAAGCAGCGGGGATCTACGAGCAGTACTTC | CASSLEAAGIYEQYF
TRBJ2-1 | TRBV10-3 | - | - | TGTGCCATCAGGGAACAGGGGCGGGGGAATGAGCAGTTCTTC | CAIREQGRGNEQFF
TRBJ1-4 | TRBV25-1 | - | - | TGTGCCAGCAGTGAATATGGACGAACAACTAATGAAAAACTGTTTTTT | CASSEYGRTTNEKLFF